This T cell receptor beta chain was sequenced in a study of blood T cell repertoires in COVID-19. Study overall: The samples span acute and convalescent COVID-19 from the United States, Italy and Spain. PBMCs, B-cell-depleted T cells, or T cells were the source of the cDNA or gDNA that made up the material.

CDR3 length equals 14 residues. Looked up from germline, CDR1 is LNHDA and CDR2 is SQIVND (reference sequence). V was trimmed by 8 bases and J by 1 base, leaving 12 bases between them. Original analysis: Counts of nucleated cells, estimated from reference gene primer amplification, were obtained. Generated by immunoSEQ multiplex PCR, the TCRdb table keeps only in-frame clones and is missing some. V and J calls and clone size are given by that table; D and trimming were obtained from the DNA. The top ten clones hold 6.5% to 7% of a sample with over 300,000 clones, around 87% of them seen once. The TCR originated in a man aged 18 to 35 with active or convalescent COVID-19. The chain joins TRBV19 to TRBJ2-1; D might be TRBD1 (5 bases). Sequencing input: peripheral blood. The chain's CDR3 is CASGRVGSYNEQFF. The CDR3 DNA sequence: TGTGCCAGTGGCAGGGTAGGATCCTACAATGAGCAGTTCTTC.